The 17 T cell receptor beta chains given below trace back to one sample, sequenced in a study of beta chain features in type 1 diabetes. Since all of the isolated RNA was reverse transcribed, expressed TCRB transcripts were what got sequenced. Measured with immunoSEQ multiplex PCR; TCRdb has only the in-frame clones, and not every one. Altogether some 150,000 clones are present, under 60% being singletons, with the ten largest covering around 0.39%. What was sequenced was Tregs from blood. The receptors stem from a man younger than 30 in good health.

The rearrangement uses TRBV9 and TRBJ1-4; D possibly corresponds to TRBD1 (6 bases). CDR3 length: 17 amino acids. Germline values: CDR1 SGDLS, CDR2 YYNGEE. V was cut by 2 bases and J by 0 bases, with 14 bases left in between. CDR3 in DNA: TGTGCCAGCAGCGTGACCCCCCGGACAGCAACTAATGAAAAACTGTTTTTT. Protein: CASSVTPRTATNEKLFF.

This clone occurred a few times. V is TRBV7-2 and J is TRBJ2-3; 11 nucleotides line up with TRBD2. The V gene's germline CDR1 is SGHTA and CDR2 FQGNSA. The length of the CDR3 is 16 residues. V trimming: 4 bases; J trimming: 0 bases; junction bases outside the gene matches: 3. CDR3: CASSSSGRLSTDTQYF. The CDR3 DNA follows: TGTGCCAGCAGCTCTAGCGGGAGGCTGAGCACAGATACGCAGTATTTT. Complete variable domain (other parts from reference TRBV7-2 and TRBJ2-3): GAGVSQSPSNKVTEKGKDVELRCDPISGHTALYWYRQSLGQGLEFLIYFQGNSAPDKSGLPSDRFSAERTGGSVSTLTIQRTQQEDSAVYLCASSSSGRLSTDTQYFGPGTRLTVL.

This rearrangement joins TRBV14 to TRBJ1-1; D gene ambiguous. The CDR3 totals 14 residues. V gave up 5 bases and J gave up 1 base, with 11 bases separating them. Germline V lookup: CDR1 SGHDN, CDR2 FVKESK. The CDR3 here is CASSSGSRNTEAFF. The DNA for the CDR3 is TGTGCCAGCAGCTCGGGGTCTAGGAACACTGAAGCTTTCTTT.

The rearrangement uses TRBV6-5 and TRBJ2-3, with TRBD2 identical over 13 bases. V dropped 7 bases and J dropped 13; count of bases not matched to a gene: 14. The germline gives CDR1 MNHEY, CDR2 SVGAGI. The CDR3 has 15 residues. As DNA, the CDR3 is TGTGCCAGCACCTTCACTAGCGGGGGGGCTCGTGTCAAGTATTTT. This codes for CASTFTSGGARVKYF.

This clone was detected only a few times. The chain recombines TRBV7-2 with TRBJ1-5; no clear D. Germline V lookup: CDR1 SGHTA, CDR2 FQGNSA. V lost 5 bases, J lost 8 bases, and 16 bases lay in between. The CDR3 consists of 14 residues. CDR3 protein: CASSTRRIGKPQHF. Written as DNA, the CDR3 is TGTGCCAGCAGCACCCGGAGGATCGGAAAGCCCCAGCATTTT.

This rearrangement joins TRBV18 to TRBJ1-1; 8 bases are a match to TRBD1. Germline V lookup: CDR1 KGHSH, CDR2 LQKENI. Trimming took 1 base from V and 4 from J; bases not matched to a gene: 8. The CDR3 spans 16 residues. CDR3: CASSPQGTGGVTEAFF. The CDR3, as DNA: TGTGCCAGCTCACCACAAGGGACAGGAGGGGTCACTGAAGCTTTCTTT.

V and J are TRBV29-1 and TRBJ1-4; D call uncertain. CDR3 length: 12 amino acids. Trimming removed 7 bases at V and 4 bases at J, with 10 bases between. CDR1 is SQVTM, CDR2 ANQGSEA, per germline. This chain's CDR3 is CSGGYLNEKLFF. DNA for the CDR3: TGCAGCGGAGGATATCTTAATGAAAAACTGTTTTTT.

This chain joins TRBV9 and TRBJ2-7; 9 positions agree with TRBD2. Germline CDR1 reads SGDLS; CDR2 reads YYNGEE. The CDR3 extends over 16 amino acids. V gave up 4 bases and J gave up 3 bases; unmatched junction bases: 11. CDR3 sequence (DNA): TGTGCCAGCAGCCCTAGCCAGGCTAGCGGGATCTACGAGCAGTACTTC. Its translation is CASSPSQASGIYEQYF. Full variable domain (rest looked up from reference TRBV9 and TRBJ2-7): DSGVTQTPKHLITATGQRVTLRCSPRSGDLSVYWYQQSLDQGLQFLIQYYNGEERAKGNILERFSAQQFPDLHSELNLSSLELGDSALYFCASSPSQASGIYEQYFGPGTRLTVT.

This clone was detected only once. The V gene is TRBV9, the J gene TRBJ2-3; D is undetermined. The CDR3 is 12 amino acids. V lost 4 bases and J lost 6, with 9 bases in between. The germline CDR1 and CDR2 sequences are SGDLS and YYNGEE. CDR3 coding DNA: TGTGCCAGCAGCTCCCAAATTGATACGCAGTATTTT. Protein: CASSSQIDTQYF.

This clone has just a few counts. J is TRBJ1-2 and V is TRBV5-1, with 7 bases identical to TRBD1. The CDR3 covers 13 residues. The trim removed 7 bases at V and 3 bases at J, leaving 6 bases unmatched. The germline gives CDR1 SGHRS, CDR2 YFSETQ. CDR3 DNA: TGCGCCAGCCGACAGGGTGCGGACTATGGCTACACCTTC. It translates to CASRQGADYGYTF.

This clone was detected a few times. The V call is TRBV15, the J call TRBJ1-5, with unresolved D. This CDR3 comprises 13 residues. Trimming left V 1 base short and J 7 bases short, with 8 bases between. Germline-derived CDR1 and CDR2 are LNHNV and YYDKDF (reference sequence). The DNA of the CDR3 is TGTGCCACCAGCAGAGCCCCTCAGCAGCCCCAGCATTTT. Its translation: CATSRAPQQPQHF.

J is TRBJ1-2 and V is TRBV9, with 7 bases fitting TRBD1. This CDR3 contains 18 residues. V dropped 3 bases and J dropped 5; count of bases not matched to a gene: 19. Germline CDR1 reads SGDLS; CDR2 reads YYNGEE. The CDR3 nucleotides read TGTGCCAGCAGCGGCACAACCAAGACAGGGAGAGGTTTTTATGGCTACACCTTC. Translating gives CASSGTTKTGRGFYGYTF.

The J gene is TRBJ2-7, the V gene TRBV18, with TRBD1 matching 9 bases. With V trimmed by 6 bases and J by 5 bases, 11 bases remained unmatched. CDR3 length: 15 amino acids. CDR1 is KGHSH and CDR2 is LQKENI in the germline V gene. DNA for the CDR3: TGTGCCAGCTCCACTTCCCGGACAGGGGTGAACGAGCAGTACTTC. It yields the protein CASSTSRTGVNEQYF.

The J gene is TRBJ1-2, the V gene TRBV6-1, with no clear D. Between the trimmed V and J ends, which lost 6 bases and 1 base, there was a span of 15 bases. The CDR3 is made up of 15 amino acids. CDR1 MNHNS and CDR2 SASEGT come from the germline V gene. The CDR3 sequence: CASRPREILNYGYTF. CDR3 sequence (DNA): TGTGCCAGCAGGCCCCGGGAGATCCTTAACTATGGCTACACCTTC.

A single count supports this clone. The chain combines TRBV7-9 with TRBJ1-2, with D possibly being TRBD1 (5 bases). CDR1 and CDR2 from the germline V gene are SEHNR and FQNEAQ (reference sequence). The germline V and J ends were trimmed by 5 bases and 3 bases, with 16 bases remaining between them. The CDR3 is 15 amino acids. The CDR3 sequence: CASSVRGEYHYGYTF. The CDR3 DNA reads TGTGCCAGCAGCGTACGGGGGGAGTATCACTATGGCTACACCTTC.

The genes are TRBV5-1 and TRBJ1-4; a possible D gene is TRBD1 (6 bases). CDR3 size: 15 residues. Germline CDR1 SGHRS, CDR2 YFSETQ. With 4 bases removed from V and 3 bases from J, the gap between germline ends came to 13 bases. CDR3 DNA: TGCGCCAGCAGCGCCGGACAGCCTCCTAATGAAAAACTGTTTTTT. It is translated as CASSAGQPPNEKLFF.

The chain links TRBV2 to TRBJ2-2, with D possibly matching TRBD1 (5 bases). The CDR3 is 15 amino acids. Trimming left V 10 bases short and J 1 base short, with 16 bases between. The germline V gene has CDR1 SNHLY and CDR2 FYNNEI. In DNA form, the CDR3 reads TGTGCCACAAAAGGGGCAGGAAGGAACACCGGGGAGCTGTTTTTT. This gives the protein CATKGAGRNTGELFF.